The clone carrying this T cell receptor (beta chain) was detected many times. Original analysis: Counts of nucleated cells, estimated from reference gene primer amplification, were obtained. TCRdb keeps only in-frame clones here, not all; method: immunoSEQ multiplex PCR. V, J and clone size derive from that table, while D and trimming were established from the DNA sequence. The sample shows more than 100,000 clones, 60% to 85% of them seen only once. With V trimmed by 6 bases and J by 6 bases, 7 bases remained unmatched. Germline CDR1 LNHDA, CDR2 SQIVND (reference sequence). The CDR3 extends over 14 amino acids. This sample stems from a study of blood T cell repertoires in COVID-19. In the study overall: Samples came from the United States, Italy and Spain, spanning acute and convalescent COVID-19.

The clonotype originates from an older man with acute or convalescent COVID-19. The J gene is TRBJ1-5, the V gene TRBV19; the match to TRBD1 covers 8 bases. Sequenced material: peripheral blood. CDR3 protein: CASRVTGVGQPQHF. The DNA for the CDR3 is TGTGCCAGTAGAGTGACAGGGGTTGGTCAGCCCCAGCATTTT.